These 12 T cell receptor beta chains were sequenced from one sample in a study of CD8+CD57+ T cells in acquired aplastic anemia. The TCR beta profiling, which covered VDJ combination and CDR3 sequence, was carried out using genomic DNA as the template. TCRdb reprocessed the reads via MiXCR and lists one record per CDR3 protein. The sample has about 160,000 distinct CDR3 sequences; around 45% are singletons. The sample was sorted CD4+, CD8+, or CD8+CD57+ T cells (not recorded which) from PBMCs. The receptor source for this set is a human donor in good health.

The chain links TRBV10-3 to TRBJ2-2; D unclear. V lost 11 bases and J lost 0, with 13 bases in between. This CDR3 contains 14 residues. Germline lookup yields CDR1 ENHRY and CDR2 SYGVKD. The CDR3, as DNA: TGTGCCGGCGCCGCAGAACCGAACACCGGGGAGCTGTTTTTT. As protein: CAGAAEPNTGELFF.

The chain is built from TRBV12-3 or TRBV12-4 and TRBJ1-2, with 9 bases that match TRBD1. Losses at the gene ends were 6 bases for V and 7 bases for J; bases not matched to a gene: 6. This CDR3 is built from 13 residues. CDR3 protein: CASRPTGGSGYTF. Written as DNA, the CDR3 is TGTGCCAGCAGACCGACAGGGGGAAGTGGCTACACCTTC.

This clonotype was observed at least ten times. The V call is TRBV6-1, the J call TRBJ1-1; TRBD1 might be the D (5 bases). Germline CDR1 and CDR2: MNHNS and SASEGT. The CDR3 length is 13 residues. Trimming removed 6 bases at V and 1 base at J, with 9 bases between. Written as DNA, the CDR3 is TGTGCCAGCAGCTGGGGACCGAACACTGAAGCTTTCTTT. It codes for CASSWGPNTEAFF.

This clonotype was seen at least ten times. The V and J genes are TRBV13 and TRBJ2-3, with 9 positions matching TRBD2. V lost 6 bases, J lost 3 bases, and 7 bases stayed unmatched. CDR1 is PRHDT and CDR2 is FYEKMQ in the germline V gene (reference sequence). The CDR3 sequence is 15 residues long. The chain's CDR3 is CASSPRGGLTDTQYF. The CDR3 DNA sequence: TGTGCCAGCAGTCCGCGGGGGGGCCTGACAGATACGCAGTATTTT.

This clonotype was seen just once. Being one base from a much bigger clone, this may be a read error. The conserved phenylalanine or tryptophan normally closing the CDR3 is absent here, so this likely arose from a read error. The chain links TRBV15 to TRBJ1-2, with TRBD1 matching 9 bases. Germline loops: CDR1 LNHNV, CDR2 YYDKDF (reference sequence). This CDR3 region has 18 residues. V gave up 1 base and J gave up 1 base; unmatched junction bases: 10. The chain's CDR3 is CATSRVYSGTGNNYGYTS. DNA for the CDR3: TGTGCCACCAGCAGAGTGTATTCCGGGACAGGGAATAACTATGGCTACACCTCC.

As for this clonotype: An end of the junction differs from the germline gene, which may be a read error. V gene TRBV12-3 or TRBV12-4 combines with J gene TRBJ2-2, with D maybe TRBD2 (5 bases). This CDR3 has 12 amino acids. The DNA of the CDR3 is TGTGCCAGCAGTTCAAACACCGGGGAGCTGTCTTTT. Translated: CASSSNTGELSF.

The chain recombines TRBV3-1 with TRBJ1-2; 8 nucleotides line up with TRBD1. V shed 5 bases, J shed 1 base, and the junction held 3 bases outside the gene matches. The CDR3 covers 14 residues. Germline assignment: CDR1 LGHDT and CDR2 YNNKEL (reference sequence). CDR3 amino acids: CASSTGGGNYGYTF. In DNA, the CDR3 is TGTGCCAGCAGCACAGGGGGGGGTAACTATGGCTACACCTTC.

A single count supports this clonotype. This chain links TRBV5-1 with TRBJ2-7, with D unresolved. Looked up from germline, CDR1 is SGHRS and CDR2 is YFSETQ. V lost 1 base, J lost 5 bases, and 7 bases lay in between. CDR3 length: 12 amino acids. The CDR3 DNA sequence: TGCGCCAGCAGCTTGCGTAGGGACGAGCAGTACTTC. Its translation: CASSLRRDEQYF.

V is TRBV7-2 and J is TRBJ1-5; no clear D. V lost 2 bases and J 6 bases, leaving 8 bases between the germline ends. Germline loops: CDR1 SGHTA, CDR2 FQGNSA. The length of the CDR3 is 13 residues. The CDR3 loop reads CASSLKGFQPQHF. The DNA of the CDR3 is TGTGCCAGCAGCTTAAAAGGGTTTCAGCCCCAGCATTTT.

The chain uses TRBV24-1 and TRBJ2-1; 11 bases are a match to TRBD1. V shed 3 bases, J shed 9 bases, and the junction held 6 bases outside the gene matches. This CDR3 is 15 amino acids long. Germline lookup yields CDR1 KGHDR and CDR2 SFDVKD. For the CDR3, the DNA is TGTGCCACCAGTGATCCGGGACAGGGGGTTGGTGAGCAGTTCTTC. It encodes CATSDPGQGVGEQFF.

This clonotype was seen just once. The gene calls are TRBV7-2 and TRBJ1-2; a weak D match, TRBD1 (6 bases). The V end lost 4 bases, the J end lost 5 bases, and 11 bases lay between the germline ends. Germline CDR1 and CDR2: SGHTA and FQGNSA. The CDR3 contains 13 residues. The CDR3 sequence is CASSSRQAYGYTF. For the CDR3, the DNA is TGTGCCAGCAGCTCTCGACAGGCATATGGCTACACCTTC.

The J gene is TRBJ1-1, the V gene TRBV2; D is ambiguous. The CDR3 loop spans 15 amino acids. Germline lookup yields CDR1 SNHLY and CDR2 FYNNEI. V lost 7 bases, J lost 4 bases, and 19 bases lay in between. This chain's CDR3 is CASTPLTTRGTEAFF. CDR3 nucleotide sequence: TGTGCCAGCACCCCACTGACCACGCGGGGCACTGAAGCTTTCTTT.